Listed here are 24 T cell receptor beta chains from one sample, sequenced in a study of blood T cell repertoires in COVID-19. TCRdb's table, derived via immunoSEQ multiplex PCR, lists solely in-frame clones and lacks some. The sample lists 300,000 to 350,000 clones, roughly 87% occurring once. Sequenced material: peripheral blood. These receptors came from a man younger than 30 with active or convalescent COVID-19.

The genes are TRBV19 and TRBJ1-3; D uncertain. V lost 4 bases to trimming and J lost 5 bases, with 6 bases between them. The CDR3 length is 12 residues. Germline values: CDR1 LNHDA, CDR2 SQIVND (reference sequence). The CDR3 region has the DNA TGTGCCAGTAGTACCAGAAGAAACACCATATATTTT. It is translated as CASSTRRNTIYF.

In DNA, the CDR3 is TGTGCCAGCCTGAAAGACAGGGTTGAGACCCAGTACTTC. It specifies CASLKDRVETQYF. The chain links TRBV7-2 to TRBJ2-5, with TRBD1 matching over 7 bases. V lost 8 bases and J lost 5; bases outside the gene matches: 8. Germline values: CDR1 SGHTA, CDR2 FQGNSA. This CDR3 spans 13 amino acids.

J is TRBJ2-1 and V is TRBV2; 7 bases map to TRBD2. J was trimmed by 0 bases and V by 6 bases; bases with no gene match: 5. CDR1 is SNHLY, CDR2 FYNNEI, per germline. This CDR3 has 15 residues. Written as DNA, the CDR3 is TGTGCCAGCAGAATCGGCGGGAGCTCCTACAATGAGCAGTTCTTC. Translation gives CASRIGGSSYNEQFF.

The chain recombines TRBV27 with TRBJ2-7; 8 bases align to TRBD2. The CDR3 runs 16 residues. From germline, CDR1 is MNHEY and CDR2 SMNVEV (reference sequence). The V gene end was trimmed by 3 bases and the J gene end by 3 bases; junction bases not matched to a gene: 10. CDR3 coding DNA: TGTGCCAGCAGTTTCCGCGGGGGGACTGGAAACTACGAGCAGTACTTC. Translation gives CASSFRGGTGNYEQYF.

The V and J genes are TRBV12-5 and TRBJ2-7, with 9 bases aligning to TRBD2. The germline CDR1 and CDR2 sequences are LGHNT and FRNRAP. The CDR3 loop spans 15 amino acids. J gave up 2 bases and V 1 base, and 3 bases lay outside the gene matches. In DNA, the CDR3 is TGTGCTAGTGGTTTGGCTAGCGGGGTCGCCTACGAGCAGTACTTC. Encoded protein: CASGLASGVAYEQYF.

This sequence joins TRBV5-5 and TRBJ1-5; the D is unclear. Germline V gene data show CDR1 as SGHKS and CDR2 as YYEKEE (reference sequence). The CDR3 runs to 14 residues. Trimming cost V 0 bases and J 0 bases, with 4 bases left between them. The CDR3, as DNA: TGTGCCAGCAGCTTGGACTATAGCAATCAGCCCCAGCATTTT. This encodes CASSLDYSNQPQHF.

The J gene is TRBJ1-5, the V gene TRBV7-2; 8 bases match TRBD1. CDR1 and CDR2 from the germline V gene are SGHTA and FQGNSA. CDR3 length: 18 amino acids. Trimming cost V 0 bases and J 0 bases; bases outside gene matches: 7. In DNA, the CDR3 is TGTGCCAGCAGCTTAGCACAGCGGACAGGGCTTAGCAATCAGCCCCAGCATTTT. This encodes CASSLAQRTGLSNQPQHF.

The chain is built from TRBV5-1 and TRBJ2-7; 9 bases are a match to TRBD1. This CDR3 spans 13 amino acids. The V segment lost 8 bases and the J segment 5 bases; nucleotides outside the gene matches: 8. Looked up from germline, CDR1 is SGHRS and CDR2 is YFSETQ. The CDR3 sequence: CASFSRTGDEQYF. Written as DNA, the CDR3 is TGCGCCAGTTTTTCCAGGACAGGGGACGAGCAGTACTTC.

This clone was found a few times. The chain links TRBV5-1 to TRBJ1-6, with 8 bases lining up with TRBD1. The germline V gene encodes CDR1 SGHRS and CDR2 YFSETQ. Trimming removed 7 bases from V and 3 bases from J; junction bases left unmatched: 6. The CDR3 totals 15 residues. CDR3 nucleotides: TGCGCCAGCGACTCACAGGGGGACTATAATTCACCCCTCCACTTT. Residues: CASDSQGDYNSPLHF.

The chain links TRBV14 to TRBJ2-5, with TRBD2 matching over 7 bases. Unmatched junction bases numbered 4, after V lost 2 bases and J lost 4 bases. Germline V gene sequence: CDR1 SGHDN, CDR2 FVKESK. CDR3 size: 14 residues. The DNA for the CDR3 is TGTGCCAGCAGCCAAACTGGACTAGGAGAGACCCAGTACTTC. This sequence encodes CASSQTGLGETQYF.

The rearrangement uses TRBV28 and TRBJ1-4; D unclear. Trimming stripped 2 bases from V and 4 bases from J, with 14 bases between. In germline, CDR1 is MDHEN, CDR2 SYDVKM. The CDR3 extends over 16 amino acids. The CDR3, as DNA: TGTGCCAGCAGTTTAAGAGAGTCCCTTCTTAATGAAAAACTGTTTTTT. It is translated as CASSLRESLLNEKLFF.

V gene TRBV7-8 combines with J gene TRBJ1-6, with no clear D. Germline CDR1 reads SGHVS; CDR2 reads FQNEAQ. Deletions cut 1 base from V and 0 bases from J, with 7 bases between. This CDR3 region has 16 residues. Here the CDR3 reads CASSLVGSSYNSPLHF. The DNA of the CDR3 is TGTGCCAGCAGCTTAGTAGGGAGCTCCTATAATTCACCCCTCCACTTT.

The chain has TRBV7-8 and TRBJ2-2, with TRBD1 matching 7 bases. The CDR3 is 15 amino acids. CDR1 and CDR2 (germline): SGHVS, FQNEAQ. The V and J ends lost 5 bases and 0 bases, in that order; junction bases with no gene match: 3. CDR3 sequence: CASSLGQSNTGELFF. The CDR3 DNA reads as TGTGCCAGCAGCCTGGGACAGTCGAACACCGGGGAGCTGTTTTTT.

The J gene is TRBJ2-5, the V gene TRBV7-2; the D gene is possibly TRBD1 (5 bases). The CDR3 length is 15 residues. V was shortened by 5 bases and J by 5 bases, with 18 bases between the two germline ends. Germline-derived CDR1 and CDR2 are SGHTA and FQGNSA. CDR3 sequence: CASSPYSPGRETQYF. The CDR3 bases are TGTGCCAGCAGCCCCTATTCACCAGGGCGGGAGACCCAGTACTTC.

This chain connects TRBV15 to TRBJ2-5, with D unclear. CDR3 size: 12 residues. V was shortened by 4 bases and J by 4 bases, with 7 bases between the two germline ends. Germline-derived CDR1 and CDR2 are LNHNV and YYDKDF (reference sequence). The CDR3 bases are TGTGCCACCAGCATTCAGTCAGAGACCCAGTACTTC. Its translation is CATSIQSETQYF.

The CDR3 DNA is TGTGCCAGCATTACTAGTGGCGGGAGATGGTACGAGCAGTACTTC. This encodes CASITSGGRWYEQYF. This chain joins TRBV6-5 and TRBJ2-7, with TRBD2 matching 7 bases. The germline V gene encodes CDR1 MNHEY and CDR2 SVGAGI. With V trimmed by 7 bases and J by 4 bases, 13 bases remained unmatched. There are 15 residues in the CDR3.

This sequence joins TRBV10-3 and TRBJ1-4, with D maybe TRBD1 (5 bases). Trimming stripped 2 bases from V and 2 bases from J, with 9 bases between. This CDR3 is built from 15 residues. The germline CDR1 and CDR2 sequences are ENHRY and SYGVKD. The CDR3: CAISELGGTNEKLFF. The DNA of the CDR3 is TGTGCCATCAGTGAGCTGGGGGGTACTAATGAAAAACTGTTTTTT.

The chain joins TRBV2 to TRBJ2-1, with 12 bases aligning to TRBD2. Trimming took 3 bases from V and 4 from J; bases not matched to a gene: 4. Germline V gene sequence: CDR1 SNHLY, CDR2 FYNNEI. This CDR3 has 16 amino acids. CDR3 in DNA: TGTGCCAGCAGTGACCCCGGGACTAGCGGGTACAATGAGCAGTTCTTC. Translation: CASSDPGTSGYNEQFF.

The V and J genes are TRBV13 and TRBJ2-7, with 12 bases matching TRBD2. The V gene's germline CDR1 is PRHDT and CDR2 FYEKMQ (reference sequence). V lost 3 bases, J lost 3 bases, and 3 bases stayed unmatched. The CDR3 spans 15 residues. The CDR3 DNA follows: TGTGCCAGCAGCTTCCGGACTAGCGGGGTCTACGAGCAGTACTTC. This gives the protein CASSFRTSGVYEQYF. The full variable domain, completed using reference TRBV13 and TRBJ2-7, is AAGVIQSPRHLIKEKRETATLKCYPIPRHDTVYWYQQGPGQDPQFLISFYEKMQSDKGSIPDRFSAQQFSDYHSELNMSSLELGDSALYFCASSFRTSGVYEQYFGPGTRLTVT.

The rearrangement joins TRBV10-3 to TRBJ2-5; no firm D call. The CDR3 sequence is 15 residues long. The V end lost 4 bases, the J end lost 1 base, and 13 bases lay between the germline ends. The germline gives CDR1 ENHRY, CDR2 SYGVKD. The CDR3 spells CAISVAVASQETQYF. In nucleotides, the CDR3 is TGTGCCATCAGTGTAGCCGTGGCCAGCCAAGAGACCCAGTACTTC.

The CDR3 loop reads CASSYRQLRTRFEAFF. CDR3 in DNA: TGTGCCAGCAGCTATAGACAGCTCCGTACTCGTTTTGAAGCTTTCTTT. The J gene is TRBJ1-1, the V gene TRBV7-2, with D perhaps TRBD1 (5 bases). This CDR3 has 16 amino acids. The V end lost 4 bases, the J end lost 7 bases, and 22 bases lay between the germline ends. Germline V gene lookup returns CDR1 SGHTA and CDR2 FQGNSA.

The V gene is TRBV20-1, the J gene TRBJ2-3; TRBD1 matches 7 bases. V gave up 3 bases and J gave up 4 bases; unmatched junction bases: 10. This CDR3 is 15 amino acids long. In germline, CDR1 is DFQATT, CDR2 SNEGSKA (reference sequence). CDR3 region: CSASPTGWPPDTQYF. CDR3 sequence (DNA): TGCAGTGCTAGTCCGACAGGGTGGCCCCCAGATACGCAGTATTTT.

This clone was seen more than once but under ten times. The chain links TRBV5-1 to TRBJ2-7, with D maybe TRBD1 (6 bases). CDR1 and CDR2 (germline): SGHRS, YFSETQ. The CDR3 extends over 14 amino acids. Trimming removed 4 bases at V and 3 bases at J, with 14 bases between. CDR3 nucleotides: TGCGCCAGCAGCCCGACACAGGGTCTCTACGAGCAGTACTTC. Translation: CASSPTQGLYEQYF. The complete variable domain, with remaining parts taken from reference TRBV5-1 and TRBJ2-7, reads KAGVTQTPRYLIKTRGQQVTLSCSPISGHRSVSWYQQTPGQGLQFLFEYFSETQRNKGNFPGRFSGRQFSNSRSEMNVSTLELGDSALYLCASSPTQGLYEQYFGPGTRLTVT.

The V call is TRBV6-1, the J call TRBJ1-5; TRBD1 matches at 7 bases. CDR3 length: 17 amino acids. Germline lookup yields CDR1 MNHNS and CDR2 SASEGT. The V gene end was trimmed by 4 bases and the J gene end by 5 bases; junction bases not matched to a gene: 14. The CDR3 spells CASSANRGAVVHQPQHF. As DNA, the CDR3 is TGTGCCAGCAGTGCGAACAGGGGCGCCGTAGTGCATCAGCCCCAGCATTTT.